This entry describes one T cell receptor (beta chain). The antigen remains unidentified. The data originate from a study of blood T cells in healthy people across ages. Whole-study results and caveats: While age rose, TCR beta diversity per million T cells dropped in a roughly linear way.

Trimming left V 7 bases short and J 1 base short, with 19 bases between. This CDR3 is built from 16 residues. Per the germline V gene, CDR1 is SGHVS and CDR2 is FQNEAQ. A second PCR of 7 to 11 cycles used a sample-barcoded 5' primer and a J-beta primer mix. Each CDR3 protein gets one entry after TCRdb re-called the 5' RACE reads with MiXCR. This sample carries fewer than 2,000,000 distinct CDR3 sequences, around 42% of them seen once, and the ten largest clones take roughly 23%. Each donor had around 11 milliliters of peripheral blood drawn. The TCR sequence derives from a human donor in good health. The sample comprised blood. The chain is built from TRBV7-8 and TRBJ1-2, with a weak D call TRBD1 (6 bases). The CDR3 spells CASTLLRGGLNYGYTF. CDR3 in DNA: TGTGCCAGCACACTGCTGCGGGGGGGCCTTAACTATGGCTACACCTTC.